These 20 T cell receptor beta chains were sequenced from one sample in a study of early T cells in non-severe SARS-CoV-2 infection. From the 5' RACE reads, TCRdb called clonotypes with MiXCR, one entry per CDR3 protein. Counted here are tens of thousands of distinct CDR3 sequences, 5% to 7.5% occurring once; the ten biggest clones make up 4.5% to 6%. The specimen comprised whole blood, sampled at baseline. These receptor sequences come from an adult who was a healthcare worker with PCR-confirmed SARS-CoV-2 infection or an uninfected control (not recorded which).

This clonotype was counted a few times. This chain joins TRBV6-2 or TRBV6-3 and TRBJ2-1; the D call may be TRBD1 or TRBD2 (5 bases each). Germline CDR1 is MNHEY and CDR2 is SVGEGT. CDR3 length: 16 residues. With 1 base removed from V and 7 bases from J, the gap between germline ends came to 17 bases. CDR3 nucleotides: TGTGCCAGCAGTTACTTCGGGGCCGTCCAAGGAAATGAGCAGTTCTTC. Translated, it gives CASSYFGAVQGNEQFF.

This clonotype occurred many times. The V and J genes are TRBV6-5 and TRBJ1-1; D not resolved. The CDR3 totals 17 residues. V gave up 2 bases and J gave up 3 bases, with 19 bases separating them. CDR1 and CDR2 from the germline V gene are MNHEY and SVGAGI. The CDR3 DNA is TGTGCCAGCAGTTACATTTCGACGACACCCAGCGACACTGAAGCTTTCTTT. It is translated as CASSYISTTPSDTEAFF.

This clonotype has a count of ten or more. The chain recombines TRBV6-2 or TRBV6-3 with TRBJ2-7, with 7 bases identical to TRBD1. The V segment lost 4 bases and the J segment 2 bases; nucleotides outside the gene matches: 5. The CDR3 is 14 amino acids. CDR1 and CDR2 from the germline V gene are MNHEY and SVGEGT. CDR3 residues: CASSSTGATYEQYF. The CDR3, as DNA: TGTGCCAGCAGTTCTACAGGGGCCACCTACGAGCAGTACTTC.

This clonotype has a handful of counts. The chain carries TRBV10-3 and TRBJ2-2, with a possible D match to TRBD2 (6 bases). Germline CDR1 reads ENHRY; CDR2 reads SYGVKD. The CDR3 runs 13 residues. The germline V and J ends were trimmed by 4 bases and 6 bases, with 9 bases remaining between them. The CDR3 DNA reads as TGTGCCATCAGTGGGAGGGGATCCGGGGAGCTGTTTTTT. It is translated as CAISGRGSGELFF.

CDR3 region: CASSPPTNTEAFF. The CDR3 DNA is TGTGCCAGCAGCCCTCCAACAAACACTGAAGCTTTCTTT. The chain carries TRBV7-9 and TRBJ1-1; D gene unclear. Between the trimmed V and J ends, which lost 5 bases and 2 bases, there was a span of 9 bases. CDR1 is SEHNR and CDR2 is FQNEAQ in the germline V gene (reference sequence). The CDR3 covers 13 residues.

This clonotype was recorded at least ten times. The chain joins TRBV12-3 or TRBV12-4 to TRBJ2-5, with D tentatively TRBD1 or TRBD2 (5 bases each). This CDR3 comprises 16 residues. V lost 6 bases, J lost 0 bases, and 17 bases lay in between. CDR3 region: CASSPLRGKNQETQYF. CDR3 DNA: TGTGCCAGCAGCCCCTTGAGGGGAAAAAACCAAGAGACCCAGTACTTC.

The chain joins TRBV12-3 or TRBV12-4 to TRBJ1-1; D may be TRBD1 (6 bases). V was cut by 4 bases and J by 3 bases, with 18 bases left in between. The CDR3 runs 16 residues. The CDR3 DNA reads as TGTGCCAGCAGTTGGGGGAGGGGGTCCGCTTACACTGAAGCTTTCTTT. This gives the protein CASSWGRGSAYTEAFF.

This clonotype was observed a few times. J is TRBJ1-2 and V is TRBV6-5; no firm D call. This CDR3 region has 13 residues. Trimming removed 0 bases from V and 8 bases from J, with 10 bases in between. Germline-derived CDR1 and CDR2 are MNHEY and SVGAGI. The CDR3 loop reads CASSYSPGMGYTF. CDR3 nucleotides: TGTGCCAGCAGTTACTCTCCCGGTATGGGCTACACCTTC.

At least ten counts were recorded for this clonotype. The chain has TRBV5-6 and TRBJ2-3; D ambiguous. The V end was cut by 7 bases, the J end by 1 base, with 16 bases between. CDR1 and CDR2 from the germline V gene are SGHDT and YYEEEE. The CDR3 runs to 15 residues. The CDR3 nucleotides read TGTGCCAGCGGGGAACAGAAACTACGCACAGATACGCAGTATTTT. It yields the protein CASGEQKLRTDTQYF.

In nucleotides, the CDR3 is TGTGCCAGCACCCGACTAGTGGGATCTGGTACGCAGTATTTT. Translation gives CASTRLVGSGTQYF. The chain carries TRBV7-2 and TRBJ2-3, with D possibly TRBD2 on 6 matching bases. The CDR3 spans 14 residues. Germline CDR1 and CDR2: SGHTA and FQGNSA. V dropped 7 bases and J dropped 8 bases, with 19 bases sitting between them.

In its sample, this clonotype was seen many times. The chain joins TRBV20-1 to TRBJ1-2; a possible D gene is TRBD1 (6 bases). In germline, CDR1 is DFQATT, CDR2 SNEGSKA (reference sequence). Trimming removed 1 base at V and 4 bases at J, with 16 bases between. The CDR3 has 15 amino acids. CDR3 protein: CSARVGTKTGYGYTF. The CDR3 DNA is TGCAGTGCTAGAGTTGGGACAAAAACCGGCTATGGCTACACCTTC.

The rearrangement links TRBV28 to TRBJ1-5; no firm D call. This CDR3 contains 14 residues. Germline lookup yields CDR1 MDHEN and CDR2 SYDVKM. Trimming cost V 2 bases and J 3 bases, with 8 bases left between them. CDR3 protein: CASSLEGYNQPQHF. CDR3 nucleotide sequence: TGTGCCAGCAGTTTAGAGGGTTACAATCAGCCCCAGCATTTT.

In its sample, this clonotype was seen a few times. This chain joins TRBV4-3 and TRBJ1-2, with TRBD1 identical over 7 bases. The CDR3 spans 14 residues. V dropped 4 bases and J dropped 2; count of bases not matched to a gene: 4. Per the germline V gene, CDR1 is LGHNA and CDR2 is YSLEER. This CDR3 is CASSLRDSNYGYTF. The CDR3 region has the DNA TGCGCCAGCAGCCTTAGGGACAGCAACTATGGCTACACCTTC.

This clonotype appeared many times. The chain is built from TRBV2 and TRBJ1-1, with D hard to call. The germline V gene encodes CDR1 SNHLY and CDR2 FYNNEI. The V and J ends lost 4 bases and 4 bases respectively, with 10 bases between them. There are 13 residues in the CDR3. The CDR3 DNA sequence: TGTGCCAGCAGTGGGAGGGTGGGCACTGAAGCTTTCTTT. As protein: CASSGRVGTEAFF.

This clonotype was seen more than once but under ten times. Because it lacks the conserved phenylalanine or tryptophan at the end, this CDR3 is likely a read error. The CDR3 protein is CAWSAGFGSQKSSYNEQFL. In DNA form, the CDR3 reads TGTGCCTGGAGTGCCGGCTTTGGGAGCCAGAAGAGCTCCTACAATGAGCAGTTCTTG. V gene TRBV30 combines with J gene TRBJ2-1; the D gene is possibly TRBD2 (5 bases). V was pared by 1 base and J by 0 bases, with 22 bases between. The CDR3 totals 19 residues. CDR1 is GTSNPN, CDR2 SVGIG, per germline (reference sequence).

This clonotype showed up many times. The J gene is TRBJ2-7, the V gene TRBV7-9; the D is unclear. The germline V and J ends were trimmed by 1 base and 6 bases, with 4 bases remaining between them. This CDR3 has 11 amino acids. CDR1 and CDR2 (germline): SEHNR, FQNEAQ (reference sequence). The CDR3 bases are TGTGCCAGCAGCTTAGGGCGCGAGCAGTACTTC. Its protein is CASSLGREQYF.

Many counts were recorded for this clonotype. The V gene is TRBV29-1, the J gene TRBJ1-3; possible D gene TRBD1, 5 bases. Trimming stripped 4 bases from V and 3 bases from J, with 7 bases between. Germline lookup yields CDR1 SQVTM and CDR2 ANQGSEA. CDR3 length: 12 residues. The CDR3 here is CSVGQYGNTIYF. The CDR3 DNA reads TGCAGCGTTGGACAGTATGGAAACACCATATATTTT.

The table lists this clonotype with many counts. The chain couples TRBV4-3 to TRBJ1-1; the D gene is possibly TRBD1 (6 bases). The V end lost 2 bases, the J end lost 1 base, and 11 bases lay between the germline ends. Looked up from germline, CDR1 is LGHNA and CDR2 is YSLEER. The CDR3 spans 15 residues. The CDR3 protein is CASSQPAGANTEAFF. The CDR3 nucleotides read TGCGCCAGCAGCCAACCCGCAGGGGCGAACACTGAAGCTTTCTTT.

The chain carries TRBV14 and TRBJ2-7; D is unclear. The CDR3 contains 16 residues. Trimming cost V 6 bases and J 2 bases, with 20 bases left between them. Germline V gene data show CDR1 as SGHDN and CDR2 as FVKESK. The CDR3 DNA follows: TGTGCCAGCAGTCCAGGACGGAAAAACTTCACCTACGAGCAGTACTTC. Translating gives CASSPGRKNFTYEQYF.

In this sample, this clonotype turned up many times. The CDR3 sequence is CASSQAVTSYNSPLHF. The CDR3 DNA reads as TGCGCCAGCAGCCAAGCCGTGACGTCTTATAATTCACCCCTCCACTTT. The genes are TRBV4-3 and TRBJ1-6; D uncertain. This CDR3 has 16 amino acids. The ends were cut back, 1 base at V and 4 bases at J, with 11 bases in the middle. Germline V lookup: CDR1 LGHNA, CDR2 YSLEER.